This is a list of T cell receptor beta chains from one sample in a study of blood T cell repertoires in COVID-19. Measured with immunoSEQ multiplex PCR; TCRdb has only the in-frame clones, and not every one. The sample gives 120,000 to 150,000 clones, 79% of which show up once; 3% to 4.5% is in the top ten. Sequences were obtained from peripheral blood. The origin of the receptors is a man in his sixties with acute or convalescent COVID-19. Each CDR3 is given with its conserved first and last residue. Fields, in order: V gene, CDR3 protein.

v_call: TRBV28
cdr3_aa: CASTTGSTGELFF

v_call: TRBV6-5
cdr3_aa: CASNGPGGKLFF

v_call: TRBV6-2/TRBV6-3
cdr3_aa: CASSREVNYGYTF

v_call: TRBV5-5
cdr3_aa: CASSLGGSLFF

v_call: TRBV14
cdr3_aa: CASSQYRSPYNEQFF

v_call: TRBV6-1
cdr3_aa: CASSEDRRRGAQKRDQPQHF

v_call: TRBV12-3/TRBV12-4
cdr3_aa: CACFGGGNYGYTF

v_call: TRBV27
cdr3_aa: CASSLALAERTDTQYF

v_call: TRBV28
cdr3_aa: CASSALTSGRGNTQYF

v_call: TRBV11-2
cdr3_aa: CASSLGLLSNQPQHF

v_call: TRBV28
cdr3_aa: CASSLSVAGNQPQHF

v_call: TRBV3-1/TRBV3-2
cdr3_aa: CASSQEGYYTEAFF

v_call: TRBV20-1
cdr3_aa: CSASKGELNGEQYF

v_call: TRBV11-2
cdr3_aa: CASSRTGGRQPQHF

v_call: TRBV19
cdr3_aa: CASSIGANQETQYF

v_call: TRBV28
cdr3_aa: CATIQGLYGYTF

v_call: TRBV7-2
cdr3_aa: CASSLRTGGSYYEQYF

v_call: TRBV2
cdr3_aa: CASSEKRAYNEQFF

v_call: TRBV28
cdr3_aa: CASSPGGYEKLFF

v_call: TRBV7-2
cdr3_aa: CASSLSGDRGNQPQHF

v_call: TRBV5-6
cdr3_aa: CASSVRTSGRPYEQYF

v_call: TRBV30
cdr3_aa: CAWSVAGLAQPQHF

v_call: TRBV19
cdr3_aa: CASSLRGGQETQYF

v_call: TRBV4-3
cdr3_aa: CASSQGSGTGDNYGYTF

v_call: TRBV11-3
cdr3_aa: CASSLNRVETQYF

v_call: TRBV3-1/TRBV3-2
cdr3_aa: CASSQVRAESYGYTF

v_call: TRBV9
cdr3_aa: CASSPRQGLISTDTQYF

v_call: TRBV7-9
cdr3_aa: CASSFSGLTYEQYF

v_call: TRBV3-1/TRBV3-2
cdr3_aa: CASSQDQGGEQYF

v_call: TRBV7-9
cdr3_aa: CASSLGVGQGAHQPQHF

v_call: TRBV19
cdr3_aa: CASNEGIVGTEAFF

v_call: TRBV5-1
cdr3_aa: CASSLEARATYEQYF

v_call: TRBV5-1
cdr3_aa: CASSLLVDSQGTNEKLFF

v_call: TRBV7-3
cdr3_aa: CASSRDSYNEQFF

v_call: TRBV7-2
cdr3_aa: CASSFQGPGAQETQYF

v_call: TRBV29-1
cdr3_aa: CSSRSRGDEKLFF

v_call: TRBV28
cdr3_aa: CASSSDRDRQFF

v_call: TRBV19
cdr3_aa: CASSIDGGNQETQYF

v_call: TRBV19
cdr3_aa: CASTAGTGIYEQYF